This passage covers 4 T cell receptor beta chains from one sample sequenced in a study of blood T cell repertoires in COVID-19. The protocol was immunoSEQ multiplex PCR, while the TCRdb copy is restricted to in-frame clones and leaves out a portion. The data hold 300,000 to 350,000 clones, with 90% observed a single time. Sample: PBMCs or T cells enriched from blood (not recorded which). The receptor set was obtained from a woman aged 30 to 39 who had been exposed to COVID-19.

The chain is built from TRBV4-3 and TRBJ1-2, with TRBD1 matching over 8 bases. The J segment lost 6 bases and the V segment lost 0 bases, leaving 6 bases of the junction unmatched. CDR1 is LGHNA, CDR2 YSLEER, per germline. The CDR3 has 15 residues. The chain's CDR3 is CASSQENRGYDGYTF. CDR3 in DNA: TGCGCCAGCAGCCAAGAGAACAGGGGGTACGATGGCTACACCTTC.

This rearrangement joins TRBV7-6 to TRBJ1-2, with a possible D match to TRBD1 (6 bases). V was shortened by 7 bases and J by 8 bases, with 20 bases between the two germline ends. CDR3 size: 14 residues. CDR1 and CDR2 (germline): SGHVS, FNYEAQ. The CDR3 sequence is CASTLREGGHGYTF. DNA of the CDR3: TGTGCCAGCACCCTTAGGGAGGGGGGCCACGGCTACACCTTC.

The chain is built from TRBV7-2 and TRBJ2-2; 8 bases agree with TRBD2. V lost 11 bases, J lost 0 bases, and 8 bases stayed unmatched. There are 15 residues in the CDR3. Germline CDR1 reads SGHTA; CDR2 reads FQGNSA. CDR3 sequence (DNA): TGTGCCGAAGGTAGCGGGGTTGCGAACACCGGGGAGCTGTTTTTT. This encodes CAEGSGVANTGELFF.

CDR3 in amino acids: CASSMLGQGAEAFF. The CDR3 DNA follows: TGTGCCAGTAGTATGCTAGGACAGGGGGCTGAAGCTTTCTTT. The V gene is TRBV19, the J gene TRBJ1-1; 10 bases line up with TRBD1. This CDR3 region has 14 residues. CDR1 LNHDA and CDR2 SQIVND come from the germline V gene (reference sequence). The V segment lost 3 bases and the J segment 6 bases; nucleotides outside the gene matches: 4.